Below, one T cell receptor (beta chain) is given with its context. CDR3 length: 13 amino acids. Per germline, CDR1 SEHNR and CDR2 FQNEAQ (reference sequence). V dropped 5 bases and J dropped 0 bases, with 8 bases sitting between them. Data came from immunoSEQ multiplex PCR; TCRdb stores just in-frame clones and leaves some out. In the table there are a few hundred thousand clones, 75% to 90% of which are singletons. The source of the sample is a study of blood T cell repertoires in COVID-19. This chain uses TRBV7-9 with TRBJ2-7, with D tentatively TRBD1 (5 bases). The material sequenced was peripheral blood. The sequence was collected from a woman aged 25 to 39 who had recovered from COVID-19. Here the CDR3 DNA reads TGTGCCAGCAGCCTGACAGCCTCCTACGAGCAGTACTTC. Its protein product is CASSLTASYEQYF.